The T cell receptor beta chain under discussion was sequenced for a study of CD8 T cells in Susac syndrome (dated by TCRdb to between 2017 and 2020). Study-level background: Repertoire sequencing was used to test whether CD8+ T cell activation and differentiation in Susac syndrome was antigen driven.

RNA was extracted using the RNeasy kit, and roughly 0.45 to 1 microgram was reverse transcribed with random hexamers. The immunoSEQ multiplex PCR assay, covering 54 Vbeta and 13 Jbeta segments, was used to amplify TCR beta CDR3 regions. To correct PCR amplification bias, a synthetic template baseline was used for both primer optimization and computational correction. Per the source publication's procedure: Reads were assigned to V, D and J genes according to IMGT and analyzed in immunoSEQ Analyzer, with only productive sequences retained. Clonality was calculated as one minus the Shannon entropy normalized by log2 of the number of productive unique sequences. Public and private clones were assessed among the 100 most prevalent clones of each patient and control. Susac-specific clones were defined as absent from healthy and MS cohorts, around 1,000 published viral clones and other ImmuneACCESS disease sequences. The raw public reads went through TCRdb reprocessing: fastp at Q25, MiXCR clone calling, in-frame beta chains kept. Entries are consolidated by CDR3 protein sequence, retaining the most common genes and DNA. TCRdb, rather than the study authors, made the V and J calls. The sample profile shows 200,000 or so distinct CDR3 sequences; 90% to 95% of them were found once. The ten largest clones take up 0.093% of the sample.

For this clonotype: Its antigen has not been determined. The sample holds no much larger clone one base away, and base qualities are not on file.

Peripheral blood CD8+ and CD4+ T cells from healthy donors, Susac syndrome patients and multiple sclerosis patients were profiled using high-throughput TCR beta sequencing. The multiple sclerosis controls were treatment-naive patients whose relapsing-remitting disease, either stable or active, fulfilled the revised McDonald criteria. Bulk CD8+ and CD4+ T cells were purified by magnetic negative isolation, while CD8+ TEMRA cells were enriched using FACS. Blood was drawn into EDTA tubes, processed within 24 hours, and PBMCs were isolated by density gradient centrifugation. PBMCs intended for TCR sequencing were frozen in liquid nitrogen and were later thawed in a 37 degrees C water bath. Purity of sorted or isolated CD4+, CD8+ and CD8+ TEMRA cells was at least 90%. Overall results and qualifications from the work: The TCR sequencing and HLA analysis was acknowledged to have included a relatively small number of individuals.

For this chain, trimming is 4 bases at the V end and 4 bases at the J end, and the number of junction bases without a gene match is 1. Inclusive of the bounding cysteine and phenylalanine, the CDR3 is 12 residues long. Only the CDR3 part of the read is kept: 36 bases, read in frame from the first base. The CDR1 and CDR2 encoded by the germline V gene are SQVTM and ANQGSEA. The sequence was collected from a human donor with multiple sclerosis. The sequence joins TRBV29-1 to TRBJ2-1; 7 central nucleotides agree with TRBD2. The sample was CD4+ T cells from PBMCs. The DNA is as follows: TGCAGCGTTGGGCGGGGGTACAATGAGCAGTTCTTC. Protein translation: CSVGRGYNEQFF.